The clone carrying this T cell receptor beta chain was seen a single time. This specimen comes from a study of blood T cells in healthy people across ages. Germline values: CDR1 MNHNS, CDR2 SASEGT. Trimming removed 10 bases from V and 0 bases from J; junction bases left unmatched: 3. The CDR3 has 14 residues. A sample-barcoded 5' primer and a J-beta primer mix were used in a second PCR of roughly 6 to 11 cycles. All samples yielded 3 million or more CDR3-containing paired-end reads. TCRdb re-called the 5' RACE reads with MiXCR, one entry per CDR3 protein. The repertoire holds about 1.8 million distinct CDR3 sequences, about 50% seen once, with approximately 2% in the top ten.

Sequencing input: blood. This clonotype originated in a woman aged 40 to 50 in good health. The chain joins TRBV6-1 to TRBJ2-1; TRBD2 agrees at 10 bases. CDR3 loop: CATRLAGSYNEQFF. In nucleotides, the CDR3 is TGTGCCACCAGACTAGCGGGCTCCTACAATGAGCAGTTCTTC.